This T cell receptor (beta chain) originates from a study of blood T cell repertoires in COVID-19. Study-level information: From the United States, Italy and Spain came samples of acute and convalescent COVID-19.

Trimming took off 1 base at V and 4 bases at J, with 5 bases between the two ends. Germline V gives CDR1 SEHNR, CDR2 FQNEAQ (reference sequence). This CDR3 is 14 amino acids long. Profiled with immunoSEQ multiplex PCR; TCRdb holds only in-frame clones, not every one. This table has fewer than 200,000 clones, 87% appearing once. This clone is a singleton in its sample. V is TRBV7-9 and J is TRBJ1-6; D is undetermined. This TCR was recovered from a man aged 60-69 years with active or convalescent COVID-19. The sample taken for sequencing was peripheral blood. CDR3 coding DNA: TGTGCCAGCAGCTTAGACTTTTATAATTCACCCCTCCACTTT. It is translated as CASSLDFYNSPLHF. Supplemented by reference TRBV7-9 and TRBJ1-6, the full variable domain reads DTGVSQNPRHKITKRGQNVTFRCDPISEHNRLYWYRQTLGQGPEFLTYFQNEAQLEKSRLLSDRFSAERPKGSFSTLEIQRTEQGDSAMYLCASSLDFYNSPLHFGNGTRLTVT.